These T cell receptor beta chains were read from a single sample in a study of post-analysis software for immune sequencing data. TCRdb reprocessed the PCR reads via MiXCR and lists one record per CDR3 protein. The table has almost 700,000 distinct CDR3 sequences, 55% to 60% seen once. The material sequenced was blood. The receptors derive from a girl aged 2-15 years with multiple sclerosis. Both conserved end residues are part of each CDR3. The D gene is left open where the match is weak. Clone size is given for some rows only: seen once, a few or many times, or a class if the clone is expanded.

DNA: TGTGCCAGCAGTTACGTGGCACTTGAGACCCAGTACTTC
CDR3: CASSYVALETQYF
V: TRBV6-6
J: TRBJ2-5
size: .
D: .

DNA: TGCAGCGTTGAATGGAGTGAGACTGAAGCTTTCTTT
CDR3: CSVEWSETEAFF
V: TRBV29-1
J: TRBJ1-1
size: few
D: .

DNA: TGTGCCAGCAGTTTCGGGACCCGATCCTACGAGCAGTACTTC
CDR3: CASSFGTRSYEQYF
V: TRBV6-5
J: TRBJ2-7
size: .
D: .

DNA: TGCAGTGCCCCCACTAGGGACAGAAATTCACCCCTCCACTTT
CDR3: CSAPTRDRNSPLHF
V: TRBV20-1
J: TRBJ1-6
size: .
D: TRBD1

DNA: TGTGCCAGCAGTGACCCCAAGCTCCCTCCCTACGAGCAGTACTTC
CDR3: CASSDPKLPPYEQYF
V: TRBV2
J: TRBJ2-7
size: .
D: .

DNA: TGTGCCACCAGCCCGCGGGCAGGACGATCGTATGGCTACACCTTC
CDR3: CATSPRAGRSYGYTF
V: TRBV15
J: TRBJ1-2
size: .
D: .

DNA: TGTGCCAGCAGCTTAATTGGAGGACTAGCGGCAGACAATGAGCAGTTCTTC
CDR3: CASSLIGGLAADNEQFF
V: TRBV7-3
J: TRBJ2-1
size: .
D: TRBD2

DNA: TGTGCCAGCAGTTACTCTGACAGTAGCTCCTACGAGCAGTACTTC
CDR3: CASSYSDSSSYEQYF
V: TRBV6-6
J: TRBJ2-7
size: .
D: .

DNA: TGTGCCAGCAGCTTAGTTGGGTCGGGACAGAGCTATGGCTACACCTTC
CDR3: CASSLVGSGQSYGYTF
V: TRBV7-9
J: TRBJ1-2
size: .
D: TRBD1

DNA: TGCAGTGCTAGGGGGGGAATCCACGAGCAGTACTTC
CDR3: CSARGGIHEQYF
V: TRBV20-1
J: TRBJ2-7
size: .
D: .

DNA: TGTGCCAGCAGCTTTTCCCCGGGTCCTCCCACTGATACGCAGTATTTT
CDR3: CASSFSPGPPTDTQYF
V: TRBV7-6
J: TRBJ2-3
size: .
D: .

DNA: TGCGCCAGCAGCCAAGGTGCCCTCCCAGATACGCAGTATTTT
CDR3: CASSQGALPDTQYF
V: TRBV4-3
J: TRBJ2-3
size: few
D: .

DNA: TGCGCCAGCAGCCAAGAATGGGGGGGGGTCGGTTTGCGGTTCTTC
CDR3: CASSQEWGGVGLRFF
V: TRBV4-3
J: TRBJ2-1
size: .
D: TRBD2

DNA: TGCGCCAGCAGTGATGGGGCAGGGGGCCTCCAAGAGACCCAGTACTTC
CDR3: CASSDGAGGLQETQYF
V: TRBV10-2
J: TRBJ2-5
size: .
D: TRBD1

DNA: TGCGCCAGCAGCCAAGATTTGAGTATTCCGAACACTGAAGCTTTCTTT
CDR3: CASSQDLSIPNTEAFF
V: TRBV4-1
J: TRBJ1-1
size: few
D: .

DNA: TGTGCCAGCAGTGCTCCAACGGGGTACGAGCAGTACTTC
CDR3: CASSAPTGYEQYF
V: TRBV25-1
J: TRBJ2-7
size: few
D: .

DNA: TGTGCCAGCAGCTTCTCGGGACTAGTGGGAGATACGCAGTATTTT
CDR3: CASSFSGLVGDTQYF
V: TRBV7-2
J: TRBJ2-3
size: .
D: TRBD2

DNA: TGTGCCAGCAGTCCGACAAACCCTAGCACAGATACGCAGTATTTT
CDR3: CASSPTNPSTDTQYF
V: TRBV6-6
J: TRBJ2-3
size: .
D: .

DNA: TGTGCCAGCAACGCAGGAAGGACCGAAGCTTTCTTT
CDR3: CASNAGRTEAFF
V: TRBV6-1
J: TRBJ1-1
size: .
D: .

DNA: TGTGCCAGCAGCACTGTGTTGAGCGGTTTCCAAGAGACCCAGTACTTC
CDR3: CASSTVLSGFQETQYF
V: TRBV21-1
J: TRBJ2-5
size: .
D: .

DNA: TGTGCCAGCAGTTACCGGAATCGGGGACTAGCCATCGCAGATACGCAGTATTTT
CDR3: CASSYRNRGLAIADTQYF
V: TRBV6-5
J: TRBJ2-3
size: .
D: TRBD2

DNA: TGTGCCAGCGCTGGACCCGACAATGAGCAGTTCTTC
CDR3: CASAGPDNEQFF
V: TRBV11-3
J: TRBJ2-1
size: few
D: .

DNA: TGTGCCACTAGCGGGAGGCCACGCACAGATACGCAGTATTTT
CDR3: CATSGRPRTDTQYF
V: TRBV12-3/TRBV12-4
J: TRBJ2-3
size: .
D: TRBD2

DNA: TGTGCCACCAGTGGGGGGGGCCTGTATCAGCCCCAGCATTTT
CDR3: CATSGGGLYQPQHF
V: TRBV24-1
J: TRBJ1-5
size: .
D: .

DNA: TGCAGTGCTAGGGGGACAGGGAATAGATATGAGCAGTTCTTC
CDR3: CSARGTGNRYEQFF
V: TRBV20-1
J: TRBJ2-1
size: few
D: TRBD1

DNA: TGCAGCTCATATGGGCCCGACGCGGCGGGTGACACCGGGGAGCTGTTTTTT
CDR3: CSSYGPDAAGDTGELFF
V: TRBV29-1
J: TRBJ2-2
size: .
D: .

DNA: TGCAGTGCTTTATATCCCCGCACAGATACGCAGTATTTT
CDR3: CSALYPRTDTQYF
V: TRBV20-1
J: TRBJ2-3
size: .
D: .

DNA: TGTGCCATCAGCGGACTAGAACCCTACGAGCAGTACTTC
CDR3: CAISGLEPYEQYF
V: TRBV10-3
J: TRBJ2-7
size: .
D: TRBD2

DNA: TGCGCCAGCAGCCAAGACCCAGGGCTAAACCAAGAGACCCAGTACTTC
CDR3: CASSQDPGLNQETQYF
V: TRBV4-1
J: TRBJ2-5
size: .
D: .

DNA: TGTGCCAGCAGTTACGATGCGGGCTCGCCGGGAAACACCATATATTTT
CDR3: CASSYDAGSPGNTIYF
V: TRBV6-5
J: TRBJ1-3
size: .
D: .

DNA: TGTGCCATCAGTCAACAGGGGGTACTAATGAACACTGAAGCTTTCTTT
CDR3: CAISQQGVLMNTEAFF
V: TRBV10-3
J: TRBJ1-1
size: .
D: TRBD1

DNA: TGTGCCAGCAGCTCAGCAGGTAGCGGACGCACAGATACGCAGTATTTT
CDR3: CASSSAGSGRTDTQYF
V: TRBV7-2
J: TRBJ2-3
size: .
D: .

DNA: TGTGCCAGCAGCTTAACAGGGGGCGCCGAGCAGTACTTC
CDR3: CASSLTGGAEQYF
V: TRBV6-1
J: TRBJ2-7
size: few
D: TRBD1

DNA: TGTGCCAGCAGTTACTCGACTAGCGGGATAGAGACCCAGTACTTC
CDR3: CASSYSTSGIETQYF
V: TRBV6-2/TRBV6-3
J: TRBJ2-5
size: .
D: TRBD2

DNA: TGTGCCAGCAGCTCGGGGCAGCCTCCAGAGACCCAGTACTTC
CDR3: CASSSGQPPETQYF
V: TRBV28
J: TRBJ2-5
size: .
D: .

DNA: TGCACCAGCAGCCACCGGGACAGGGGATACGGTGAGCAGTTCTTC
CDR3: CTSSHRDRGYGEQFF
V: TRBV10-2
J: TRBJ2-1
size: .
D: TRBD1

DNA: TGCGCCAGCAGCTTCACCCAGGGTATGGACACTGAAGCTTTCTTT
CDR3: CASSFTQGMDTEAFF
V: TRBV5-1
J: TRBJ1-1
size: .
D: .

DNA: TGTGCCAGCAGGGAGACACACTATAGCAATCAGCCCCAGCATTTT
CDR3: CASRETHYSNQPQHF
V: TRBV6-1
J: TRBJ1-5
size: .
D: .

DNA: TGCAGCGTTCCGTGGACAGAGAATGAGCAGTTCTTC
CDR3: CSVPWTENEQFF
V: TRBV29-1
J: TRBJ2-1
size: once
D: .

DNA: TGTGCCAGCAGCGTAGGGAGACAGGATCGGATAAGGAATGAGCAGTTCTTC
CDR3: CASSVGRQDRIRNEQFF
V: TRBV9
J: TRBJ2-1
size: .
D: .

DNA: TGCAGCGTTGAAGAGGTGCCAGGGAGGATGACAGATACGCAGTATTTT
CDR3: CSVEEVPGRMTDTQYF
V: TRBV29-1
J: TRBJ2-3
size: few
D: .

DNA: TGTGCCAGCAGCTTCTCGGCCCTTAGGGAGGAGCAGTTCTTC
CDR3: CASSFSALREEQFF
V: TRBV7-9
J: TRBJ2-1
size: .
D: .

DNA: TGTGCCAGCAGCTTAGTGGCGGCTCTAGTCCCTTCCTCCTACAATGAGCAGTTCTTC
CDR3: CASSLVAALVPSSYNEQFF
V: TRBV7-6
J: TRBJ2-1
size: .
D: .

DNA: TGCAGTGCTAGAGACGGGCCCACAGATACGCAGTATTTT
CDR3: CSARDGPTDTQYF
V: TRBV20-1
J: TRBJ2-3
size: .
D: .

DNA: TGTGCCAGCAGTTTAGCCCGGACAGGGGGCAATGGCTACACCTTC
CDR3: CASSLARTGGNGYTF
V: TRBV27
J: TRBJ1-2
size: .
D: TRBD1

DNA: TGCGCCAGTGGATTCGGGGGGGCTTGGGGCAATCAGCCCCAGCATTTT
CDR3: CASGFGGAWGNQPQHF
V: TRBV10-2
J: TRBJ1-5
size: .
D: .

DNA: TGCGCCAGCAGCCAACACAGAATCTATAGCAATCAGCCCCAGCATTTT
CDR3: CASSQHRIYSNQPQHF
V: TRBV4-1
J: TRBJ1-5
size: .
D: .

DNA: TGTGCCATCAGTAACTCGGGGGCCTACAATGAGCAGTTCTTC
CDR3: CAISNSGAYNEQFF
V: TRBV10-3
J: TRBJ2-1
size: .
D: .

DNA: TGTGCCAGCAGCCCGGTGGAGACCCGAGAGACCCAGTACTTC
CDR3: CASSPVETRETQYF
V: TRBV12-3/TRBV12-4
J: TRBJ2-5
size: .
D: .

DNA: TGTGCCAGCACCCTAGCGGGAGAAGGCGGGGAGCTGTTTTTT
CDR3: CASTLAGEGGELFF
V: TRBV2
J: TRBJ2-2
size: few
D: TRBD2

DNA: TGTGCCAGCACCACGGGGCGGGCCTACAATGAGCAGTTCTTC
CDR3: CASTTGRAYNEQFF
V: TRBV7-2
J: TRBJ2-1
size: .
D: .

DNA: TGTGCCAGCAGCTTTGGTCGGAATGAGCAGTTCTTC
CDR3: CASSFGRNEQFF
V: TRBV7-2
J: TRBJ2-1
size: .
D: .

DNA: TGTGCCAGCAGCCATCCTGATCAAGGGTTGTACAATGAGCAGTTCTTC
CDR3: CASSHPDQGLYNEQFF
V: TRBV7-2
J: TRBJ2-1
size: .
D: .

DNA: TGCAGTGCTAGAGATCGGGGAGGGGACTGGCGCTCCTACGAGCAGTACTTC
CDR3: CSARDRGGDWRSYEQYF
V: TRBV20-1
J: TRBJ2-7
size: .
D: TRBD2

DNA: TGTGCCAGCAGCCCACAGGGGGCAGGCTTGGAAAAACTGTTTTTT
CDR3: CASSPQGAGLEKLFF
V: TRBV7-2
J: TRBJ1-4
size: .
D: TRBD1